The rows below give T cell receptor beta chains drawn from one sample of a study of cytomegalovirus exposure and HLA in healthy donors. This table comes from immunoSEQ multiplex PCR, and its TCRdb copy is limited to in-frame clones, with some not included. This table holds tens of thousands of clones, roughly three quarters found once. The material sequenced was PBMCs. These receptors were obtained from a woman between 25 and 40 years old in good health and CMV-seronegative. Both conserved end residues are part of each CDR3. A D gene is named only where the DNA matches it firmly. The size field is filled for only some rows; it gives once, few, many or a size class.

abundance	d_gene	v_gene	j_gene	CDR3aa	CDR3nt
NA	NA	TRBV5-6	TRBJ1-1	CASSYAQGTEAFF	TGTGCCAGCAGCTACGCACAGGGTACTGAAGCTTTCTTT
NA	NA	TRBV29-1	TRBJ1-2	CSVQTGNYGYTF	TGCAGCGTTCAGACTGGAAACTATGGCTACACCTTC
NA	NA	TRBV15	TRBJ2-5	CATSRDSGLQYQETQYF	TGTGCCACCAGCAGAGATTCAGGACTCCAGTACCAAGAGACCCAGTACTTC
few	TRBD2	TRBV6-6	TRBJ2-3	CASSPARTSDTDTQYF	TGTGCCAGCAGTCCTGCTCGGACTAGCGACACAGATACGCAGTATTTT
once	NA	TRBV5-4	TRBJ2-4	CASSLNAGQKNIQYF	TGTGCCAGCAGCTTGAATGCCGGACAAAAAAACATTCAGTACTTC
once	TRBD2	TRBV10-3	TRBJ2-3	CAISVSGSRADTQYF	TGTGCCATCAGTGTTAGCGGGTCCCGGGCAGATACGCAGTATTTT
NA	TRBD1	TRBV4-1	TRBJ2-7	CASSQEEQGAFEQYF	TGCGCCAGCAGCCAAGAAGAGCAGGGGGCTTTTGAGCAGTACTTC
NA	NA	TRBV6-1	TRBJ1-5	CASSEGQAINQPQHF	TGTGCCAGCAGTGAAGGACAGGCTATCAATCAGCCCCAGCATTTT
NA	NA	TRBV11-2	TRBJ2-3	CASSLVPGQGRADTQYF	TGTGCCAGCAGCTTAGTGCCAGGGCAGGGTAGGGCAGATACGCAGTATTTT
NA	NA	TRBV5-4	TRBJ2-1	CASRYSQGSYNEQFF	TGTGCCAGCAGATACTCACAGGGCTCCTACAATGAGCAGTTCTTC
once	TRBD1	TRBV6-6	TRBJ2-1	CASRDRGPYNEQFF	TGTGCCAGCAGAGACAGGGGGCCCTACAATGAGCAGTTCTTC
once	TRBD1	TRBV30	TRBJ1-2	CAWTIPTGQGAGGYTF	TGTGCCTGGACCATACCGACGGGACAGGGGGCGGGAGGCTACACCTTC
NA	NA	TRBV11-3	TRBJ2-1	CASSTWTGLGEQFF	TGTGCCAGCAGCACATGGACTGGCCTCGGGGAGCAGTTCTTC
NA	TRBD1	TRBV7-2	TRBJ1-1	CASNRDSWNTEAFF	TGTGCCAGCAATAGGGACAGCTGGAACACTGAAGCTTTCTTT